This T cell receptor (beta chain) was sequenced in a study of blood T cells in healthy people across ages. The draw of peripheral blood yielded ten milliliters from each donor. General observations from the study: Estimates of diversity drawn from one million T cells were considered underestimates. Older age went with lower TCR beta diversity per million T cells, in a roughly linear way.

A second roughly 7 to 11 cycle PCR used barcoded and J-beta primers. Through a template-switch adaptor with 12 random nucleotides, each cDNA molecule received a tag. Via MiXCR, TCRdb re-called the 5' RACE reads, giving one row per CDR3 protein. The table shows 750,000 to 950,000 distinct CDR3 sequences, with less than 70% occurring only once. Details on this clonotype: The target antigen is unknown.

The TCR was taken from a man at least 80 years old in good health. What was sequenced was blood.

The CDR3 loop is CASSQDQVEHRYAYF. CDR3 in DNA: TGTGCCAGCAGCCAAGATCAGGTAGAGCACAGATACGCGTATTTT. The chain has TRBV14 and TRBJ2-3; D unresolved. The CDR3 runs to 15 residues. Germline lookup yields CDR1 SGHDN and CDR2 FVKESK. V gave up 0 bases and J gave up 14 bases, with 21 bases separating them.